One and the same sample provided the 32 T cell receptor beta chains below, sequenced in a study of CD8+CD57+ T cells in acquired aplastic anemia. TCR beta VDJ combinations and CDR3 sequences were profiled from genomic DNA. TCRdb redid the calling of the reads with MiXCR, one entry per CDR3 protein. Of 150,000 to 200,000 distinct CDR3 sequences in the sample, 48% were seen once. Sequencing was done on patients that had shown CD8+CD57+ cell expansion by flow cytometry. Source material: sorted CD4+, CD8+, or CD8+CD57+ T cells (not recorded which) from PBMCs. The receptors stem from a human donor with aplastic anemia.

The chain combines TRBV10-3 with TRBJ2-7; D is undetermined. Germline lookup yields CDR1 ENHRY and CDR2 SYGVKD. V was clipped by 0 bases and J by 0 bases, with 9 bases between them. The CDR3 extends over 15 amino acids. The DNA for the CDR3 is TGTGCCATCAGTGAGTCGATAACCCGCTCCTACGAGCAGTACTTC. Its translation is CAISESITRSYEQYF.

The chain combines TRBV25-1 with TRBJ1-2; D not certain. V lost 4 bases to trimming and J lost 10 bases, with 16 bases between them. Per germline, CDR1 MGHDK and CDR2 SYGVNS. This CDR3 comprises 13 residues. CDR3 protein: CASSVTRSGDYTF. CDR3 sequence (DNA): TGTGCCAGCAGTGTGACAAGGAGCGGGGACTACACCTTC.

This sequence joins TRBV6-1 and TRBJ1-5; 8 nucleotides match TRBD1. The germline gives CDR1 MNHNS, CDR2 SASEGT. After removal of 8 bases from V and 2 bases from J, the junction contained 8 bases not matched to a gene. The CDR3 covers 15 residues. The CDR3: CASAQGAGGNQPQHF. The CDR3 nucleotides read TGTGCCAGCGCTCAGGGGGCCGGGGGCAATCAGCCCCAGCATTTT.

Many counts were recorded for this clonotype. Mismatch with germline at one junction end may stem from a read error. The chain combines TRBV7-7 with TRBJ1-1; TRBD1 matches 11 bases. The CDR3 runs to 13 residues. From germline, CDR1 is SSHAT and CDR2 FNYEAQ (reference sequence). CDR3 coding DNA: TGTGCTAGCAGCCCCGGGACAGGGGGAGAAGCTTTCTTT. It encodes CASSPGTGGEAFF.

This chain uses TRBV7-9 with TRBJ2-5; D gene unclear. This CDR3 has 12 amino acids. The germline CDR1 and CDR2 sequences are SEHNR and FQNEAQ (reference sequence). The V gene lost 5 bases and the J gene lost 5 bases, with 9 bases spanning the gap. The DNA of the CDR3 is TGTGCCAGCAGCAATCAGAAGGAGACCCAGTACTTC. Amino acids: CASSNQKETQYF. Full variable domain (missing parts from reference TRBV7-9 and TRBJ2-5): DTGVSQNPRHKITKRGQNVTFRCDPISEHNRLYWYRQTLGQGPEFLTYFQNEAQLEKSRLLSDRFSAERPKGSFSTLEIQRTEQGDSAMYLCASSNQKETQYFGPGTRLLVL.

A note on this clonotype: This may be a read error: a much more frequent sequence differs by one nucleotide. The J gene is TRBJ2-7, the V gene TRBV6-1, with unresolved D. CDR1 is MNHNS and CDR2 is SASEGT in the germline V gene. V lost 5 bases and J lost 5, with 16 bases in between. This CDR3 is built from 14 residues. The CDR3 protein is CASSLYGPLDEQYF. CDR3 in DNA: TGTGCCAGCAGTCTCTACGGGCCCCTCGACGAGCAGTACTTC.

V is TRBV19 and J is TRBJ2-7; TRBD1 agrees at 10 bases. After removal of 6 bases from V and 2 bases from J, the junction contained 7 bases not matched to a gene. The CDR3 runs to 15 residues. The V gene's germline CDR1 is LNHDA and CDR2 SQIVND (reference sequence). The DNA of the CDR3 is TGTGCCAGTAGATACGGGGGACAGGGGCCCTACGAGCAGTACTTC. Its translation is CASRYGGQGPYEQYF.

The rearrangement uses TRBV27 and TRBJ2-3, with 8 bases aligning to TRBD1. The CDR3 loop spans 16 amino acids. Germline lookup yields CDR1 MNHEY and CDR2 SMNVEV (reference sequence). After removal of 4 bases from V and 1 base from J, the junction contained 7 bases not matched to a gene. CDR3 sequence: CASSSTDRGRTDTQYF. In nucleotides, the CDR3 is TGTGCCAGCAGTTCCACAGACAGGGGACGCACAGATACGCAGTATTTT.

A few counts support this clonotype. A much larger clone differs by one base, so this may be a read error. The gene calls are TRBV6-1 and TRBJ2-7, with D uncertain. The length of the CDR3 is 14 residues. Germline values: CDR1 MNHNS, CDR2 SASEGT. For the CDR3, the DNA is TGTGCCAGCAGTGGAACAGCATACCCCTACGATCAGTACTTC. Translation: CASSGTAYPYDQYF.

Many counts were recorded for this clonotype. The gene calls are TRBV11-2 and TRBJ2-7, with 9 bases lining up with TRBD2. The germline V gene encodes CDR1 SGHAT and CDR2 FQNNGV. Trimming took 4 bases from V and 10 from J; bases not matched to a gene: 17. The length of the CDR3 is 16 residues. The CDR3 protein is CASSSLSLAGPYAQYF. CDR3 in DNA: TGTGCCAGCAGCTCCTTATCTCTAGCGGGACCCTACGCCCAGTACTTC.

In regard to this clonotype: At one end, the junction sequence differs from germline, possibly due to a read error. The chain couples TRBV9 to TRBJ1-2; 10 nucleotides line up with TRBD1. Germline values: CDR1 SGDLS, CDR2 YYNGEE. The CDR3 sequence is 16 residues long. Written as DNA, the CDR3 is TGTGCCGGCAGCGTAGGGACAGGGGAAGGTTCCTATGGCTACACCTTC. It translates to CAGSVGTGEGSYGYTF.

Ten or more counts support this clonotype. The genes are TRBV12-3 or TRBV12-4 and TRBJ1-1; tentative D call: TRBD1 (6 bases). The CDR3 length is 13 residues. Trimming shortened V by 6 bases and J by 6 bases, and 14 bases separated the two germline ends. The CDR3 nucleotides are TGTGCCAGCAGAAGCAGGGGTGGCCCTGAAGCTTTCTTT. It is translated as CASRSRGGPEAFF.

The chain uses TRBV15 and TRBJ1-5; 9 nucleotides agree with TRBD1. This CDR3 contains 13 residues. Germline V gene lookup returns CDR1 LNHNV and CDR2 YYDKDF (reference sequence). The V gene end was trimmed by 4 bases and the J gene end by 14 bases; junction bases not matched to a gene: 9. CDR3 protein: CATSNSGQGYEHF. Here the CDR3 DNA reads TGTGCCACCAGCAACTCGGGACAGGGCTACGAGCATTTT.

This chain links TRBV6-1 with TRBJ2-7; 13 positions match TRBD2. Germline assignment: CDR1 MNHNS and CDR2 SASEGT. The J segment lost 4 bases and the V segment lost 1 base, leaving 7 bases of the junction unmatched. The CDR3 extends over 17 amino acids. CDR3 sequence (DNA): TGTGCCAGCAGTGAAGGTACTAGCGGGAGGGCTTTATACGAGCAGTACTTC. Protein product: CASSEGTSGRALYEQYF.

The chain is built from TRBV5-4 and TRBJ2-7; 7 bases line up with TRBD2. With V trimmed by 3 bases and J by 4 bases, 7 bases remained unmatched. CDR3 size: 14 residues. Looked up from germline, CDR1 is SGHNT and CDR2 is YYREEE (reference sequence). CDR3 protein: CASSSGGVQYEQYF. CDR3 bases: TGTGCCAGCAGCTCTGGGGGGGTACAGTACGAGCAGTACTTC.

This clonotype was seen ten or more times. The CDR3 loop reads CATSDNIRDRGYTF. The DNA for the CDR3 is TGTGCCACCAGTGACAACATACGAGATCGTGGCTACACCTTC. The chain couples TRBV24-1 to TRBJ1-2; no clear D gene. This CDR3 region has 14 residues. Trimming removed 4 bases at V and 7 bases at J, with 15 bases between. Germline CDR1 is KGHDR and CDR2 is SFDVKD.

This clonotype was detected once. The chain recombines TRBV25-1 with TRBJ2-7; D unclear. The germline V gene encodes CDR1 MGHDK and CDR2 SYGVNS. V lost 1 base, J lost 5 bases, and 12 bases lay in between. The CDR3 totals 14 residues. The CDR3 nucleotides read TGTGCCAGCAGTGAATTTGGGTCACTCAACGAGCAGTACTTC. Translation: CASSEFGSLNEQYF.

This clonotype was picked up many times. V gene TRBV6-5 combines with J gene TRBJ1-2; tentative D call: TRBD1 (6 bases). This CDR3 has 13 amino acids. CDR1 and CDR2 from the germline V gene are MNHEY and SVGAGI. V shed 2 bases and J shed 8 bases, with 12 bases lying between them. Here the CDR3 reads CASSYKGQGGYTF. Written as DNA, the CDR3 is TGTGCCAGCAGTTACAAGGGGCAGGGGGGCTACACCTTC.

In this sample, this clonotype turned up a few times. The chain links TRBV4-1 to TRBJ2-1; 11 bases match TRBD2. The CDR3 has 18 residues. Germline V gives CDR1 MGHRA, CDR2 YSYEKL. J was trimmed by 1 base and V by 1 base; bases with no gene match: 6. Here the CDR3 reads CASSQAHTSGGSYNEQFF. CDR3 DNA sequence: TGCGCCAGCAGCCAAGCTCACACTAGCGGGGGATCCTACAATGAGCAGTTCTTC.

This clonotype was recorded many times. The chain recombines TRBV20-1 with TRBJ2-3; 12 bases line up with TRBD2. Germline V lookup: CDR1 DFQATT, CDR2 SNEGSKA (reference sequence). The trim removed 5 bases at V and 5 bases at J, leaving 11 bases unmatched. The CDR3 covers 16 residues. The CDR3 sequence is CSADPGLAGMGDTQYF. Here the CDR3 DNA reads TGCAGTGCTGACCCCGGACTAGCGGGAATGGGAGATACGCAGTATTTT.

The chain is built from TRBV5-1 and TRBJ1-2; possibly TRBD1 for D (6 bases). The V and J ends lost 7 bases and 8 bases respectively, with 18 bases between them. Germline V lookup: CDR1 SGHRS, CDR2 YFSETQ. This CDR3 region has 13 residues. In DNA form, the CDR3 reads TGCGCCAGCCTACGGGGGGGGGCGCCGGGCTACACCTTC. It is translated as CASLRGGAPGYTF.

This sequence joins TRBV10-3 and TRBJ2-1; 9 bases align to TRBD2. The J segment lost 9 bases and the V segment lost 3 bases, leaving 9 bases of the junction unmatched. The CDR3 covers 15 residues. Germline V gives CDR1 ENHRY, CDR2 SYGVKD. The CDR3 sequence is CAISEGPSGASEQFF. The CDR3 coding sequence is TGTGCCATCAGTGAAGGTCCTAGCGGGGCCTCTGAGCAGTTCTTC.

This clonotype was observed at least ten times. The genes are TRBV7-3 and TRBJ1-2; TRBD1 matches 8 bases. Germline V gene lookup returns CDR1 SGHTA and CDR2 FQGTGA. The CDR3 is 14 residues long. With V trimmed by 5 bases and J by 4 bases, 6 bases remained unmatched. The CDR3: CASSLSTGGYGYTF. CDR3 DNA sequence: TGTGCCAGCAGCCTATCAACAGGGGGCTATGGCTACACCTTC.

This clonotype was detected ten times or more. The J gene is TRBJ2-7, the V gene TRBV6-5; D unresolved. The CDR3 sequence is 13 residues long. V lost 3 bases to trimming and J lost 1 base, with 7 bases between them. Per the germline V gene, CDR1 is MNHEY and CDR2 is SVGAGI. CDR3 DNA sequence: TGTGCCAGCAGTTATGGGGTTTCCTACGAGCAGTACTTC. Translated, it gives CASSYGVSYEQYF.

This clonotype was counted once. The rearrangement uses TRBV5-1 and TRBJ1-1, with TRBD1 identical over 7 bases. This CDR3 spans 15 amino acids. V lost 6 bases, J lost 4 bases, and 12 bases stayed unmatched. Germline V gene sequence: CDR1 SGHRS, CDR2 YFSETQ. CDR3 sequence (DNA): TGCGCCAGCAACAGGGGAGTGGGAACGACCACTGAAGCTTTCTTT. Protein product: CASNRGVGTTTEAFF.

The J gene is TRBJ2-7, the V gene TRBV7-8; 9 bases match TRBD2. Unmatched junction bases numbered 8, after V lost 6 bases and J lost 2 bases. This CDR3 contains 15 residues. CDR1 is SGHVS, CDR2 FQNEAQ, per germline. DNA for the CDR3: TGTGCCAGCAGTTTACGGCTAGCGGGGACCTACGAGCAGTACTTC. Protein sequence: CASSLRLAGTYEQYF. The full variable domain, in which reference TRBV7-8 and TRBJ2-7 provide the parts outside the CDR3, is GAGVSQSPRYKVAKRGQDVALRCDPISGHVSLFWYQQALGQGPEFLTYFQNEAQLDKSGLPSDRFFAERPEGSVSTLKIQRTQQEDSAVYLCASSLRLAGTYEQYFGPGTRLTVT.

This clonotype was counted between two and nine times. The J gene is TRBJ1-1, the V gene TRBV10-3; D is ambiguous. V lost 11 bases to trimming and J lost 11 bases, with 21 bases between them. Germline-derived CDR1 and CDR2 are ENHRY and SYGVKD. The length of the CDR3 is 12 residues. The CDR3 bases are TGTGCCCTAGAGGCCCCCACGGAAGGGGCTTTCTTT. Amino acid sequence: CALEAPTEGAFF.

This clonotype was counted ten times or more. This chain links TRBV15 with TRBJ2-7, with a possible D match to TRBD2 (5 bases). This CDR3 comprises 14 residues. The ends were cut back, 5 bases at V and 0 bases at J, with 11 bases in the middle. The germline gives CDR1 LNHNV, CDR2 YYDKDF (reference sequence). The CDR3 bases are TGTGCCACCAGCTCACCGGGAAGCTCCTACGAGCAGTACTTC. Translation gives CATSSPGSSYEQYF.

In regard to this clonotype: A read error may produce the germline difference seen at one junction end. The V gene is TRBV20-1, the J gene TRBJ1-5; a possible D gene is TRBD1 (6 bases). The CDR3 sequence is 16 residues long. Looked up from germline, CDR1 is DFQATT and CDR2 is SNEGSKA (reference sequence). CDR3 DNA: TGCGGTGCTAGAGATCAAAGGACAGCTAGCAATCAGCCCCAGCATTTT. This codes for CGARDQRTASNQPQHF.

This clonotype was recorded a few times. The chain employs TRBV20-1 and TRBJ1-2, with D tentatively TRBD1 (5 bases). The CDR3 has 10 residues. The germline V gene has CDR1 DFQATT and CDR2 SNEGSKA (reference sequence). Trimming removed 5 bases from V and 10 bases from J, with 11 bases in between. The CDR3 sequence: CSAGAAFYTF. CDR3 bases: TGCAGTGCTGGGGCGGCATTCTACACCTTC.

This clonotype was observed many times. V and J are TRBV5-6 and TRBJ1-6; 12 nucleotides align to TRBD1. CDR1 and CDR2 (germline): SGHDT, YYEEEE. The V and J ends lost 4 bases and 12 bases, in that order; junction bases with no gene match: 5. The CDR3 consists of 14 residues. CDR3 DNA sequence: TGTGCCAGCAGCCTGGGACAGGGGGCCGTACCCCTCCACTTT. This encodes CASSLGQGAVPLHF.

This clonotype was detected once. The rearrangement uses TRBV19 and TRBJ1-2; maybe TRBD1 (5 bases). V lost 5 bases and J 2 bases, leaving 9 bases between the germline ends. Germline V gives CDR1 LNHDA, CDR2 SQIVND (reference sequence). The CDR3 loop spans 13 amino acids. Here the CDR3 reads CASSSGPNYGYTF. In nucleotides, the CDR3 is TGTGCCAGTAGTTCGGGGCCCAACTATGGCTACACCTTC.